The sequence of this T cell receptor (beta chain) was determined in a study of regulatory T cells in long-lasting Graves disease. Notes on the study in general: Limited sample numbers may have lowered accuracy. Persistent Graves' patients had lower TCR diversity than newly diagnosed ones. Repertoires from persistent disease leaned toward TRBV28, TRBJ1-2 and TRBJ2-5.

Libraries of TCR beta came from iRepertoire HTBI primers plus Arm-PCR of CDR3 regions. Each CDR3 protein gets one entry after TCRdb re-called the multiplex PCR reads with MiXCR. This table holds about 430,000 distinct CDR3 sequences, under 25% found once. This CDR3 region has 16 residues. Germline CDR1 and CDR2: MDHEN and SYDVKM. V lost 7 bases, J lost 0 bases, and 19 bases lay in between. As for time point: persistent/refractory GD, antithyroid drugs over 5 years with positive TRAb. Isolated PBMC RNA provided the starting material for the TCR library. By American Thyroid Association guidelines, Graves' disease was diagnosed in the cohort. This clonotype was observed many times. What it binds is unknown.

Source: peripheral blood mononuclear cells (PBMCs), taken when the disease was refractory, from a patient treated with antithyroid drugs. The clonotype originates from a female donor with Graves disease. The chain is built from TRBV28 and TRBJ2-7, with D unclear. CDR3 residues: CASTTLGSTNSYEQYF. The CDR3 coding sequence is TGTGCCAGCACCACCCTTGGTAGCACGAACTCCTACGAGCAGTACTTC.